This entry describes one T cell receptor beta chain. Its antigen is not known. Authors' analysis steps: ImmunoSEQ gave junction-only sequences without quality scores, so filtering differed. Assay: immunoSEQ multiplex PCR; the TCRdb copy retains only in-frame clones and omits some. V and J calls and clone size are those listed in that table; D and trimming were worked out from the DNA. This sample has about 2.4 million clones, with roughly 93% found just once. The data derive from a study of shared clonotypes between healthy human individuals. Study-wide background: CD4 naive and CD4 memory each took three plates per donor, while CD8 naive took two and CD8 memory one.

The study, taken as a whole, reports: Few donors limited the genetic and exposure-history diversity represented.

This clonotype was obtained from a man aged 18-30 years in good health. Some clones in this sample may be carry-over from other donors' samples. Source material: naive CD4+ T cells from PBMCs. As to subset: CD45RA+ positively selected.

Written as DNA, the CDR3 is TGTGCCAGCACAGGAGGGGACAGGCCCTATGGCTACACCTTC. Translated: CASTGGDRPYGYTF. The rearrangement joins TRBV6-5 to TRBJ1-2; 8 bases map to TRBD1. Germline assignment: CDR1 MNHEY and CDR2 SVGAGI. The J segment lost 4 bases and the V segment lost 7 bases, leaving 8 bases of the junction unmatched. The CDR3 totals 14 residues.